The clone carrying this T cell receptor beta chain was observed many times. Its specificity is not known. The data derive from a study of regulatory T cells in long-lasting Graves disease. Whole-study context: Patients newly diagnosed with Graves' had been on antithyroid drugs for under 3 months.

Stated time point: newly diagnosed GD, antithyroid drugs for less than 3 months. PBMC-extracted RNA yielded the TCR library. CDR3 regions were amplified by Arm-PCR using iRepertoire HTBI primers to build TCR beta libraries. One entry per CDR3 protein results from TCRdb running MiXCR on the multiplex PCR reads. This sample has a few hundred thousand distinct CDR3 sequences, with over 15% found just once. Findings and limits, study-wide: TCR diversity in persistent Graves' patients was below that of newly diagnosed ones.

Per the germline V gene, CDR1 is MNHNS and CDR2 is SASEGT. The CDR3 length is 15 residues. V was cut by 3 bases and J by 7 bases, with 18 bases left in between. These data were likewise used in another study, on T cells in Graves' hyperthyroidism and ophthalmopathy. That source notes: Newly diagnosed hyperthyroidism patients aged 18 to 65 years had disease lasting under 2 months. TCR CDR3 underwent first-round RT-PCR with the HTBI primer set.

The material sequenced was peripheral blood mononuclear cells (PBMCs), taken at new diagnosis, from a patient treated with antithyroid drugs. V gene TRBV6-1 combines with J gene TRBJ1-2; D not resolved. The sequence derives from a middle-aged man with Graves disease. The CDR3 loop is CASSEVYAGGFGYTF. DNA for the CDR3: TGTGCCAGCAGTGAGGTGTATGCGGGAGGCTTTGGCTACACCTTC.